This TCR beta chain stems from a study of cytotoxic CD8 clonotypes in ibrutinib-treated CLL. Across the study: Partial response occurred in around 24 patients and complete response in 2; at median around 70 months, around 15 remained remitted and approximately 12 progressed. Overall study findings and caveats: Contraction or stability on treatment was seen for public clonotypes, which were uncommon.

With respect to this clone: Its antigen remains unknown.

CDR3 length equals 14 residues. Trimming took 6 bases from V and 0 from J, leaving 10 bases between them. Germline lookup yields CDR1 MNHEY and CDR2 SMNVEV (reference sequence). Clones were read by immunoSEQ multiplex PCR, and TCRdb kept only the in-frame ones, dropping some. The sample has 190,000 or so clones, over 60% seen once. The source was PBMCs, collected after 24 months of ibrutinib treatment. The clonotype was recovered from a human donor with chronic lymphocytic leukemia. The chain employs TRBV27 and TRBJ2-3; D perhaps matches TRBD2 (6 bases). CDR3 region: CASRRGGSTDTQYF. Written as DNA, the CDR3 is TGTGCCAGCAGGAGGGGAGGCAGCACAGATACGCAGTATTTT.